This T cell receptor (beta chain) was sequenced for a study of tumor-infiltrating lymphocytes in primary liver carcinoma. The template, about 510 ng total RNA, yielded TCR beta cDNA made with a constant-region primer. Each TCR beta library was derived from three nested multiplex PCR rounds that employed slightly modified ARM-PCR. Researchers ran the first two PCR rounds for roughly 10 cycles each with TRBV1-TRBV30 forward primers and a C-beta reverse primer. Via MiXCR, TCRdb re-called the multiplex PCR reads, giving one row per CDR3 protein. Of fewer than 30,000 distinct CDR3 sequences listed, 75% to 80% were seen once; the top ten hold 45% to 50%. Investigators took RNA and DNA out together from 20-30 mg of unsorted bulk tissue. CDR1 MNHEY and CDR2 SVGAGI come from the germline V gene. There are 14 residues in the CDR3. Trimming cost V 6 bases and J 7 bases, with 18 bases left between them.

The receptor was derived from a man between 40 and 49 years old with primary liver carcinoma and hepatitis B virus infection. Sequencing was done on a sample of liver tumor tissue from sampling region 3. Regarding subset: tumor region T3, left-lateral pole. The gene calls are TRBV6-5 and TRBJ1-1; D uncertain. The CDR3 reads CASRIGLPNVEAFF. The DNA for the CDR3 is TGTGCCAGCAGAATCGGACTTCCGAACGTTGAAGCTTTCTTT.